The entry that follows covers one T cell receptor (beta chain) sequence. This entry comes from a study of cytomegalovirus exposure and HLA in healthy donors. TCRdb's copy holds only in-frame clones and misses some; the assay was immunoSEQ multiplex PCR. The repertoire holds 100,000 to 150,000 clones, with approximately 94% as singletons. Germline V CDR1 and CDR2: SGHTA, FQGTGA. The ends lost 2 bases at V and 3 bases at J; junction bases unmatched: 2. The CDR3 extends over 15 amino acids. The rearrangement links TRBV7-3 to TRBJ2-2; 8 bases are a match to TRBD1. The source of this sequence is a woman aged 18-29 years in good health and CMV-seronegative. The sample consisted of PBMCs. The CDR3 sequence is CASSLSQGDTGELFF. CDR3 bases: TGTGCCAGCAGCTTATCACAGGGGGACACCGGGGAGCTGTTTTTT.